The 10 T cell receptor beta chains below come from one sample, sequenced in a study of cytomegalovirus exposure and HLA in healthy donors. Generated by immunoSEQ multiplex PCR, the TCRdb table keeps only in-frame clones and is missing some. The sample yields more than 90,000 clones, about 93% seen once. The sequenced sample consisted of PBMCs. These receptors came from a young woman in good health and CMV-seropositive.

The CDR3 protein is CASCLAGANEQYF. The CDR3 DNA follows: TGTGCCAGCTGTCTAGCGGGAGCTAACGAGCAGTACTTC. The chain recombines TRBV28 with TRBJ2-7; 10 bases line up with TRBD2. This CDR3 is 13 amino acids long. The V segment lost 8 bases and the J segment 5 bases; nucleotides outside the gene matches: 6. Germline loops: CDR1 MDHEN, CDR2 SYDVKM.

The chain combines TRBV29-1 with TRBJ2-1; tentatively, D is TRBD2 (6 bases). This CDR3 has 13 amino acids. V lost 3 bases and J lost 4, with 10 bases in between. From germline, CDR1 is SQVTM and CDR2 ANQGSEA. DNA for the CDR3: TGCAGCGTTGAGAGGACTACTTACAATGAGCAGTTCTTC. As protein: CSVERTTYNEQFF.

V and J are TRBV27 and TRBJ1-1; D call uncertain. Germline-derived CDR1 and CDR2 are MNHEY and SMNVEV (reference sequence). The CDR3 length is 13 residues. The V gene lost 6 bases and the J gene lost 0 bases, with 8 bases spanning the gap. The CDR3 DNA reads TGTGCCAGCAGCTTCTCCCTGAACACTGAAGCTTTCTTT. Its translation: CASSFSLNTEAFF.

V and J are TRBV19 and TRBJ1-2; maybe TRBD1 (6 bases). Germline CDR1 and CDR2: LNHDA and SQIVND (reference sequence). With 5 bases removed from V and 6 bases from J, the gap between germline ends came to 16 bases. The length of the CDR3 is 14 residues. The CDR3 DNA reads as TGTGCCAGTAGTGCCCTAAGGGGGACGCATGGCTACACCTTC. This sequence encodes CASSALRGTHGYTF.

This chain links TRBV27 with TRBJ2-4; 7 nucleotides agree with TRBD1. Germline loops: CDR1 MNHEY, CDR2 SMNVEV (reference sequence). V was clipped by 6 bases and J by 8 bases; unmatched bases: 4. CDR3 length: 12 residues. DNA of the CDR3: TGTGCCAGCAGAACAGGGGCGGACATTCAGTACTTC. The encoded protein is CASRTGADIQYF.

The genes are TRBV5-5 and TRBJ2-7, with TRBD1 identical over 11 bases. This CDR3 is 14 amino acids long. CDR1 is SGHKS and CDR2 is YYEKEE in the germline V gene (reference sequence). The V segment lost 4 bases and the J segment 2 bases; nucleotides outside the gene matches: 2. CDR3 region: CASSRGQGAYEQYF. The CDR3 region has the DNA TGTGCCAGCAGCCGGGGACAGGGGGCCTACGAGCAGTACTTC.

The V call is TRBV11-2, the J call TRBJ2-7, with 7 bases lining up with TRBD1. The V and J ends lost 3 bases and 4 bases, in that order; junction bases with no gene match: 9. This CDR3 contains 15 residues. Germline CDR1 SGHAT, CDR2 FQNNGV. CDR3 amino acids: CASSFRTGGWYEQYF. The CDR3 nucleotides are TGTGCCAGCAGCTTTCGGACAGGCGGGTGGTACGAGCAGTACTTC.

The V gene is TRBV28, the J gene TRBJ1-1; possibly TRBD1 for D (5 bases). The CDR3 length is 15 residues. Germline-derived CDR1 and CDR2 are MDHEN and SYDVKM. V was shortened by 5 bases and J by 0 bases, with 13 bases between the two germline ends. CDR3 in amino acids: CASSPIDRLNTEAFF. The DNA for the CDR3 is TGTGCCAGCAGTCCCATCGACAGATTGAACACTGAAGCTTTCTTT.

CDR3 nucleotides: TGTGCCACCAGCAGAGATGTACAGGGAACCACTGAAGCTTTCTTT. Its translation is CATSRDVQGTTEAFF. The chain recombines TRBV15 with TRBJ1-1; D possibly corresponds to TRBD1 (6 bases). Germline V gene data show CDR1 as LNHNV and CDR2 as YYDKDF (reference sequence). The V end was cut by 0 bases, the J end by 4 bases, with 12 bases between. The CDR3 length is 15 residues.

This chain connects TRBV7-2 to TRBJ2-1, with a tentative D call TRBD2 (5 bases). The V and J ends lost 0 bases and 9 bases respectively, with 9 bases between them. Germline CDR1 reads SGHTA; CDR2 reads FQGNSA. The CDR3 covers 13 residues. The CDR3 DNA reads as TGTGCCAGCAGCTTAGCTGGGGAGACTGAGCAGTTCTTC. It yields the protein CASSLAGETEQFF.